This TCR beta chain was documented in a study of Graves' ophthalmopathy and Graves' hyperthyroidism. RNA transcripts provided the template for amplifying TCR beta CDR3 regions. A first-round RT-PCR used HTBI primers, followed by a second-round multiplex PCR. Each CDR3 protein is one row after TCRdb ran MiXCR on the multiplex PCR reads. The table lists about 57,000 distinct CDR3 sequences, more than 40% of them singletons. Study-wide findings and caveats: With more than 60% sensitivity and approximately 73% specificity, the model predicted ophthalmopathy progression. Blood shared most expanded thyroid clonotypes above 0.001 frequency.

Thyroid ultrasound, orbital computed tomography, TRAb, serum thyroxine and clinical symptoms formed the basis of diagnosis. PBMCs had their origin in fresh peripheral blood (roughly 10 ml). This clonotype was counted many times. The antigen is unknown. This CDR3 comprises 12 residues. Germline V gene sequence: CDR1 SNHLY, CDR2 FYNNEI. V lost 6 bases to trimming and J lost 5 bases, with 11 bases between them. The TCR was taken from an adult woman with Graves' ophthalmopathy. Material: peripheral blood. The chain links TRBV2 to TRBJ2-7, with a possible D match to TRBD1 (6 bases). In nucleotides, the CDR3 is TGTGCCAGCAGAACAGGGTTCCACGAGCAGTACTTC. This gives the protein CASRTGFHEQYF.